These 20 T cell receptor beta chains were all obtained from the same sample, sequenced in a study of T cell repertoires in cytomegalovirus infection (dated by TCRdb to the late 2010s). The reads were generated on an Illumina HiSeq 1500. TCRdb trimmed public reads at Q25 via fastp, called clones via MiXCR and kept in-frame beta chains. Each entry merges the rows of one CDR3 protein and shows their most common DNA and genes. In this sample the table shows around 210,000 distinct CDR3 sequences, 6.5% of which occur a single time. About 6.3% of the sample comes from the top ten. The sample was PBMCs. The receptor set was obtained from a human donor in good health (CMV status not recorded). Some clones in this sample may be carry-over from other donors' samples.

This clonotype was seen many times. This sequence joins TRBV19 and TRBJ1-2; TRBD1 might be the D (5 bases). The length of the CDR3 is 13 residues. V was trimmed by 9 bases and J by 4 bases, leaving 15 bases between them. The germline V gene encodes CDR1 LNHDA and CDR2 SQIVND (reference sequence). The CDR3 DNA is TGTGCCAGCACCCGGGGCGGCGGCTATGGCTACACCTTC. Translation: CASTRGGGYGYTF.

The CDR3 coding sequence is TGTGCCAGCAGCGTAGCAGGGAACACCTACGAGCAGTACTTC. Translated: CASSVAGNTYEQYF. The chain joins TRBV9 to TRBJ2-7, with a possible D match to TRBD1 (5 bases). Germline V gene data show CDR1 as SGDLS and CDR2 as YYNGEE. Trimming cost V 0 bases and J 2 bases, with 9 bases left between them. This CDR3 spans 14 amino acids.

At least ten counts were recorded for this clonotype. The DNA of the CDR3 is TGTGCCAGCAGCTTATATTTGGGAGGGCTCGCCTATGGCTACACCTTC. Translated, it gives CASSLYLGGLAYGYTF. The rearrangement joins TRBV7-2 to TRBJ1-2; no reliable D call. Germline V CDR1 and CDR2: SGHTA, FQGNSA. Trimming took 2 bases from V and 4 from J, leaving 17 bases between them. The CDR3 has 16 amino acids.

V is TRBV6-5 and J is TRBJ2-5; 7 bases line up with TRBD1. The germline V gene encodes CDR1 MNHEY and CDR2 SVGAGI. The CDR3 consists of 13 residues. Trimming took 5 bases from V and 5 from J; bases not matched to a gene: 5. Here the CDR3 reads CASSLDRSETQYF. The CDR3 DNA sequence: TGTGCCAGCAGTCTGGACAGGTCTGAGACCCAGTACTTC.

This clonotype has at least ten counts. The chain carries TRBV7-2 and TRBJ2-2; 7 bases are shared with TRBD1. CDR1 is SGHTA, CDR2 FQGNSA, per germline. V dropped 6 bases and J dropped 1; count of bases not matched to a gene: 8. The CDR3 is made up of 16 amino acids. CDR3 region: CASSSQPGGNTGELFF. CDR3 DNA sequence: TGTGCCAGCAGTTCACAACCAGGGGGGAACACCGGGGAGCTGTTTTTT.

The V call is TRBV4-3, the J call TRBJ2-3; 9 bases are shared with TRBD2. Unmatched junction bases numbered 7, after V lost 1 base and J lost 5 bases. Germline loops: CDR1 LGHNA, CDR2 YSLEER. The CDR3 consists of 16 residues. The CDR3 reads CASSQARGGLRDTQYF. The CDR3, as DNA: TGCGCCAGCAGCCAAGCGCGGGGGGGCCTACGAGATACGCAGTATTTT.

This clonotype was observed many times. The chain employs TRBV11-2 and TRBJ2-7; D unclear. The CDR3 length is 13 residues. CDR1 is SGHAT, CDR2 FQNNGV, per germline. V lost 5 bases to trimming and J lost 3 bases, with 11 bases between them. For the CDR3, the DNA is TGTGCCAGCAGCCGACCTCCCCGCTACGAGCAGTACTTC. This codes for CASSRPPRYEQYF.

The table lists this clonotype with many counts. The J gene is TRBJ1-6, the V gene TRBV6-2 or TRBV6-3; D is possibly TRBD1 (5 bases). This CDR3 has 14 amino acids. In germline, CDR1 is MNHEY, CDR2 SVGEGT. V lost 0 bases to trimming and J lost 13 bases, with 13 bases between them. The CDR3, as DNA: TGTGCCAGCAGTTACTCCGGGGGTCTCAACCCCCTCCACTTT. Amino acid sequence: CASSYSGGLNPLHF.

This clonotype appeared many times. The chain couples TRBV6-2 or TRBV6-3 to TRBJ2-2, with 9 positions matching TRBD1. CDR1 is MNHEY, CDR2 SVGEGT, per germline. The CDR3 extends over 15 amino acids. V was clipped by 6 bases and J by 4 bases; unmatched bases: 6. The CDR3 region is CASRRGTGFTGELFF. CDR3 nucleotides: TGTGCCAGCAGAAGAGGGACAGGGTTCACCGGGGAGCTGTTTTTT.

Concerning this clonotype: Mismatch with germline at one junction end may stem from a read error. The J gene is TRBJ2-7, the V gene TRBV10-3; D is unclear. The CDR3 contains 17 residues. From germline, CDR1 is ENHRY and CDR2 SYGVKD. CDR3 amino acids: CAISGLDGQALSYKQYF. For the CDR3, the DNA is TGTGCCATCAGTGGCCTTGACGGGCAGGCCTTATCCTACAAGCAGTACTTC.

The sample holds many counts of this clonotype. CDR3 sequence reads: CASKPITGSQETQYF. DNA of the CDR3: TGTGCCAGCAAACCCATAACAGGCTCCCAAGAGACCCAGTACTTC. The chain uses TRBV2 and TRBJ2-5; TRBD1 might be the D (5 bases). Looked up from germline, CDR1 is SNHLY and CDR2 is FYNNEI. The CDR3 spans 15 residues. V shed 7 bases and J shed 1 base, with 16 bases lying between them.

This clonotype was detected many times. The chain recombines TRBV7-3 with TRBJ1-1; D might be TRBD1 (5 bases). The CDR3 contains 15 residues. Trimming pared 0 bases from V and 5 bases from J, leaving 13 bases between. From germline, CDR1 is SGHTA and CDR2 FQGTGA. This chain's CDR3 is CASSLTPGGETEAFF. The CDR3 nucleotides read TGTGCCAGCAGCTTAACTCCGGGAGGGGAAACTGAAGCTTTCTTT.

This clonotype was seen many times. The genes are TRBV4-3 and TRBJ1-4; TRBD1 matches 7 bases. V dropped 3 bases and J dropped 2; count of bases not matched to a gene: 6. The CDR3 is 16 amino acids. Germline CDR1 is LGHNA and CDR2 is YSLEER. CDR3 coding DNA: TGCGCCAGCAGCCATGACGCGGGACAGACTAATGAAAAACTGTTTTTT. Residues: CASSHDAGQTNEKLFF.

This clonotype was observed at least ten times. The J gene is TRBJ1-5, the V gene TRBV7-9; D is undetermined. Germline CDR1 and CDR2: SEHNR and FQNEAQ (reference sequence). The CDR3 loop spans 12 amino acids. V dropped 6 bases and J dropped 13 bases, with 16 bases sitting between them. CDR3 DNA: TGTGCCAGCAGTCGCAAGGCAGACGCTCAGCATTTT. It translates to CASSRKADAQHF.

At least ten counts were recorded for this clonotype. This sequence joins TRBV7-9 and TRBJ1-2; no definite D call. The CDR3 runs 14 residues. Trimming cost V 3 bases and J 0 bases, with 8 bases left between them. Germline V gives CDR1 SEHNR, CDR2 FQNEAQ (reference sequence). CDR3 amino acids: CASSFGGANYGYTF. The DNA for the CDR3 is TGTGCCAGCAGCTTTGGTGGAGCTAACTATGGCTACACCTTC.

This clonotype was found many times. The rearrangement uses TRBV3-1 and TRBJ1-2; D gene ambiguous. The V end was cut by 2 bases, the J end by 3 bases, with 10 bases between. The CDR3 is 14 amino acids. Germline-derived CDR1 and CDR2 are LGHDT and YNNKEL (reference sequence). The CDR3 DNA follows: TGTGCCAGCAGCCAAATGGCAGGAGACTATGGCTACACCTTC. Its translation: CASSQMAGDYGYTF.

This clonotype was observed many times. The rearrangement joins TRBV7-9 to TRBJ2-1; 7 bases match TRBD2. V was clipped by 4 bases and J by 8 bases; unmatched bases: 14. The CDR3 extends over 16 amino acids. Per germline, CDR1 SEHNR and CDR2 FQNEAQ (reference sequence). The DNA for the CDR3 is TGTGCCAGCAGCTCGCCGGGACTATCGAGCAGTGATGAGCAGTTCTTC. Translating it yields CASSSPGLSSSDEQFF. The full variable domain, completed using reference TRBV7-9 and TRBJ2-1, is DTGVSQNPRHKITKRGQNVTFRCDPISEHNRLYWYRQTLGQGPEFLTYFQNEAQLEKSRLLSDRFSAERPKGSFSTLEIQRTEQGDSAMYLCASSSPGLSSSDEQFFGPGTRLTVL.

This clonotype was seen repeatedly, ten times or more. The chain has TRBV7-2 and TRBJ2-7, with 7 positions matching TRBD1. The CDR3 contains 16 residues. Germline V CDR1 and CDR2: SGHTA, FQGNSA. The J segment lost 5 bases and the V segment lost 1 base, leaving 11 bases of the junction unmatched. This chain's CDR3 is CASSLGRAGGSNEQYF. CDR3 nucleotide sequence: TGTGCCAGCAGCTTAGGACGGGCAGGGGGTAGCAACGAGCAGTACTTC.

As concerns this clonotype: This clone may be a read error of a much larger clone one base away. CDR3 sequence reads: CSALGGGSNQPQHF. CDR3 in DNA: TGCAGTGCTTTAGGGGGGGGGAGCAATCAGCCCCAGCATTTT. The chain couples TRBV20-1 to TRBJ1-5; D is possibly TRBD1 (6 bases). The V and J ends lost 5 bases and 1 base respectively, with 12 bases between them. This CDR3 spans 14 amino acids. Looked up from germline, CDR1 is DFQATT and CDR2 is SNEGSKA (reference sequence).

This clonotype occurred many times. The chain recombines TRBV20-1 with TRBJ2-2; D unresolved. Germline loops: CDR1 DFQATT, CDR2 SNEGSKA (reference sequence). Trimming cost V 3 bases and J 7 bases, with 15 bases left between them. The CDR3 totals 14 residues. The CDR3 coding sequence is TGCAGTGCTAGGGGCAGGCGAAGTATCGGGGAGCTGTTTTTT. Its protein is CSARGRRSIGELFF.